This T cell receptor beta chain was retrieved from a study of control samples from healthy donors and cancer patients. V was cut by 3 bases and J by 2 bases, with 13 bases left in between. The CDR3 is made up of 15 amino acids. The germline gives CDR1 SGHAT, CDR2 FQNNGV. The data were produced by immunoSEQ multiplex PCR, yet TCRdb's version contains in-frame clones alone and is incomplete. The sample consists of 120,000 or so clones, approximately 92% of them appearing once. The specimen was PBMCs. The V gene is TRBV11-2, the J gene TRBJ2-5, with TRBD1 as a possible D gene (5 bases). The source is a man of 80 years or more with head and neck cancer. The CDR3 DNA sequence: TGTGCCAGCAGCTTCCGGTCAGGGATACAAGAGACCCAGTACTTC. Translating gives CASSFRSGIQETQYF.